The rows below give T cell receptor beta chains drawn from one sample of a study of memory CD4+ T cells and cytomegalovirus serostatus. Sequenced by immunoSEQ multiplex PCR; TCRdb stores in-frame clones only, minus some. The table has 50,000 or so clones, 74% seen once; the top ten hold less than 1.5%. The sequenced sample consisted of memory CD4+ T cells from blood. The receptors here all came from an adult in good health and CMV-seropositive. The CDR3 runs from the conserved cysteine through the conserved F or W. The D gene is left open where the match is weak. The size of a clone is reported for some rows only, either as once, few or many, or as a class for expanded clones.

j_gene	d_gene	v_gene	abundance	CDR3nt	CDR3aa
TRBJ2-7	TRBD2	TRBV4-2	.	TGTGCCAGCAGCCCGACTAGCGGGGGGGCTTGGGAGCAGTACTTC	CASSPTSGGAWEQYF
TRBJ2-5	TRBD1	TRBV2	.	TGTGCCAGCAGCCGGGACAGGGGGGGCTTTCTCGCCGAGACCCAGTACTTC	CASSRDRGGFLAETQYF
TRBJ2-3	TRBD2	TRBV10-3	.	TGTGCCATCAGGCCCCGAGTGGCTAGCGGGGGGGCAGATACGCAGTATTTT	CAIRPRVASGGADTQYF
TRBJ1-4	.	TRBV7-2	.	TGTGCCAGCAGCTTGGAGCAGGGCGATGAAAAACTGTTTTTT	CASSLEQGDEKLFF
TRBJ1-6	.	TRBV6-1	few	TGTGCCAGCAGTCCAGGGTTAACCCTCCACTTT	CASSPGLTLHF
TRBJ2-5	TRBD2	TRBV5-4	few	TGTGCCAGTCAAGGAGCGGGGGGAGAAGAGACCCAGTACTTC	CASQGAGGEETQYF
TRBJ2-3	.	TRBV6-1	.	TGTGCCAGCAGTGACCGGGGGATTACAGATACGCAGTATTTT	CASSDRGITDTQYF
TRBJ1-3	.	TRBV7-9	.	TGTGCCAGCAGCTTATGGGGCGGCAGGGCTGGAAACACCATATATTTT	CASSLWGGRAGNTIYF
TRBJ2-5	.	TRBV5-1	.	TGCGCCAGCAGCTTATACAGGGTGGAGACCCAGTACTTC	CASSLYRVETQYF
TRBJ1-1	.	TRBV4-3	.	TGCGCCAGCAGGCGGGGAGGGCAGTACGCTGAAGCTTTCTTT	CASRRGGQYAEAFF
TRBJ2-7	.	TRBV18	.	TGTGCCAGCTCACCAGGTGACAGCTACGAGCAGTACTTC	CASSPGDSYEQYF
TRBJ2-4	TRBD1	TRBV19	once	TGTGCCAGTAGTAGGACAGGGGAGGAAAACATTCAGTACTTC	CASSRTGEENIQYF
TRBJ1-6	.	TRBV4-2	.	TGTGCCAGCAGCGACGGTCTACGAGGTGGGAATTCACCCCTCCACTTT	CASSDGLRGGNSPLHF
TRBJ2-5	.	TRBV4-1	.	TGCGCCAGCAGCCTCGGTTTGGGAGCCTCGGTCCAAGAGACCCAGTACTTC	CASSLGLGASVQETQYF
TRBJ1-4	TRBD1	TRBV19	.	TGTGCCAGTAGTGGGCGAGGGACAGCTAATGAAAAACTGTTTTTT	CASSGRGTANEKLFF
TRBJ2-7	.	TRBV15	medium-sized	TGTGCCACCAGCAGAGATTCCGGCTACGAGCAGTACTTC	CATSRDSGYEQYF
TRBJ2-1	.	TRBV9	medium-sized	TGTGCCAGCAGCGTAGGCGACAATTACGGTTCCTACAATGAGCAGTTCTTC	CASSVGDNYGSYNEQFF
TRBJ1-5	.	TRBV27	.	TGTGCCAGCAGTTTGATTTACGGAGGGACTCATAGCAATCAGGAAGAGTCCCAGCCCCAGCATTTT	CASSLIYGGTHSNQEESQPQHF
TRBJ2-7	.	TRBV11-2	.	TGTGCCAGCAGCGAAGGACAGTCTGACTCCTACGAGCAGTACTTC	CASSEGQSDSYEQYF
TRBJ1-1	.	TRBV6-1	.	TGTGCCAGCAGTGAAGGGCCCGCCATGAACACTGAAGCTTTCTTT	CASSEGPAMNTEAFF
TRBJ1-1	TRBD1	TRBV7-3	.	TGTGCCAGCAGTCAGGACAGGACGGTCCCAGAAGCTTTCTTT	CASSQDRTVPEAFF
TRBJ2-3	TRBD2	TRBV10-3	.	TGTGCCATCAGTAAGACTAGCGGGGGGGCAGATGGAGATACGCAGTATTTT	CAISKTSGGADGDTQYF
TRBJ2-2	.	TRBV9	.	TGTGCCAGCAGCGGTTTCCAGGGGAACACCGGGGAGCTGTTTTTT	CASSGFQGNTGELFF
TRBJ2-2	.	TRBV6-1	.	TGTGCCAGCAGTGAGGGCGGGACCTACGGGGAGCTGTTTTTT	CASSEGGTYGELFF
TRBJ1-4	.	TRBV4-2	few	TGTGCCAGCAGCCAAGATCAAGGGTATGCTAATGAAAAACTGTTTTTT	CASSQDQGYANEKLFF
TRBJ2-3	.	TRBV7-2	once	TGTGCCAGCAGCCCGGGACGGGGGCTTGGCACAGATACGCAGTATTTT	CASSPGRGLGTDTQYF